This T cell receptor beta chain was recovered during a study of blood T cells in healthy people across ages. Germline lookup yields CDR1 SGHTA and CDR2 FQGNSA. The CDR3 is 19 amino acids. Between the trimmed V and J ends, which lost 5 bases and 0 bases, there was a span of 20 bases. Turning to this clonotype: Antigen specificity is unknown.

A second PCR, run for about 6 to 11 cycles, used a sample-barcoded 5' primer plus a J-beta primer mix. The template-switch adaptor was a 5' adaptor with 12 random nucleotides. It tagged each cDNA molecule. MiXCR, run by TCRdb on the 5' RACE reads, gives a single entry per CDR3 protein. The table lists about 1.1 million distinct CDR3 sequences, roughly two fifths of them singletons. Points from the study as a whole: Age showed a roughly linear inverse relationship with TCR beta diversity per million T cells. Whereas aged donors had fewer naive CD4+ cells, long-lived donors had more of them and higher diversity.

The chain uses TRBV7-2 and TRBJ2-6; possible D gene TRBD2, 6 bases. This TCR was sampled from a man aged 18 to 29 in good health. Sequencing input: blood. CDR3 sequence: CASSPRSEGRYSGANVLTF. The CDR3 nucleotides are TGTGCCAGCAGCCCTCGGTCGGAGGGACGTTACTCTGGGGCCAACGTCCTGACTTTC.